This TCR beta chain came from a study of shared clonotypes between healthy human individuals. Clones were read by immunoSEQ multiplex PCR, and TCRdb kept only the in-frame ones, dropping some. The table has over 800,000 clones, almost 95% seen once. Comment on this clone: What it binds is unknown.

Study outcomes and limitations: In four donors, around 5.5% of naive CD4 clonotypes appeared in common.

V was cut by 2 bases and J by 4 bases, with 17 bases left in between. Germline values: CDR1 SEHNR, CDR2 FQNEAQ (reference sequence). The CDR3 is 16 amino acids. Terminally differentiated effector memory CD45RA+ cells were excluded from the naive CD8 cells, which were CD45RO-negative and positively selected for CCR7. Donors included only healthy HIV-negative adults lacking recent acute infections or vaccinations. Source material: naive CD8+ T cells sorted from blood. This chain links TRBV7-9 with TRBJ1-1; D is perhaps TRBD1 (5 bases). The origin of this receptor is a man aged 30 to 45 in good health. As DNA, the CDR3 is TGTGCCAGCAGCTTAATAGGGACCCCAGGGAGCACTGAAGCTTTCTTT. It yields the protein CASSLIGTPGSTEAFF.